The rows below give T cell receptor beta chains drawn from one sample of a study of Ad26.COV2.S vaccination and SARS-CoV-2 variants. TCRdb's table, derived via immunoSEQ multiplex PCR, lists solely in-frame clones and lacks some. Seen here are roughly 250,000 clones, approximately 88% observed once, and the top ten hold about 2.7%. Sequences were derived from peripheral blood, sampled in a trial of Ad26.COV2.S vaccine versus placebo. The receptor source for this set is a person between 18 and 59 years old who received the Ad26.COV2.S COVID-19 vaccine or a placebo. Both conserved end residues are part of each CDR3. A D gene is named only where the DNA matches it firmly. A row's size may be missing; if present it is once, few, many or a size class.

-	TRBJ1-4	TRBV18	-	TGTGCCAGCTCACCACAACGCGGCAGTGCCCATGAAAAACTGTTTTTT	CASSPQRGSAHEKLFF
once	TRBJ1-1	TRBV5-5	TRBD1	TGTGCCAGCCTTTTAGGACAGGGTTTGAACACTGAAGCTTTCTTT	CASLLGQGLNTEAFF
-	TRBJ2-7	TRBV6-5	-	TGTGCCAGCAGTTACTCTTCTGGGGACTCCTACGAGCAGTACTTC	CASSYSSGDSYEQYF
-	TRBJ1-4	TRBV24-1	TRBD1	TGTGCCACCAGTGCCCTTGTGACAGGGACGACTAATGAAAAACTGTTTTTT	CATSALVTGTTNEKLFF
-	TRBJ1-1	TRBV2	-	TGTGCCACCTCAGGGTTGGCTGAAGCTTTCTTT	CATSGLAEAFF
-	TRBJ2-3	TRBV11-2	-	TGTGCCAGCACCCAGGGATCCGCAGCTAGATACACAGATACGCAGTATTTT	CASTQGSAARYTDTQYF
-	TRBJ1-2	TRBV10-1	TRBD1	TGCGCCAGCAGGCACCGACCGGGACAGGGGAACTATGGCTACACCTTC	CASRHRPGQGNYGYTF
once	TRBJ2-3	TRBV3-1/TRBV3-2	TRBD2	TGTGCCAGCAGCGATGATCCCGGACTAGCGGGAGTATCGGATACGCAGTATTTT	CASSDDPGLAGVSDTQYF
-	TRBJ2-1	TRBV5-4	-	TGTGCCAGCAGCTTAGTGGTTCGGGGTGAGCAGTTCTTC	CASSLVVRGEQFF
once	TRBJ1-1	TRBV7-2	-	TGTGCCAGCAGCTTAAGCAACCCGAACACTGAAGCTTTCTTT	CASSLSNPNTEAFF
-	TRBJ1-1	TRBV4-2	-	TGTGCCAGCAGCCAAGATAGTGAGGGTAAGAACACTGAAGCTTTCTTT	CASSQDSEGKNTEAFF
-	TRBJ1-1	TRBV5-1	-	TGCGCCAGCAGCTTTCAGGGGAGGACTGAAGCTTTCTTT	CASSFQGRTEAFF
once	TRBJ1-2	TRBV19	-	TGTGCCAGTTCCCTTGGGGGTAGCTATGGCTACACCTTC	CASSLGGSYGYTF
-	TRBJ2-5	TRBV4-3	TRBD1	TGCGCCAGCAGCCTAGGGACAGGGGGCGTGGGGGGCCTCGGGACCCAGTACTTC	CASSLGTGGVGGLGTQYF
-	TRBJ1-5	TRBV27	TRBD1	TGTGCCAGCAGTTCCGGGACAGGGCCCAATCAGCCCCAGCATTTT	CASSSGTGPNQPQHF
-	TRBJ2-1	TRBV3-1/TRBV3-2	-	TGTGCCAGCAGCCAGCTGGACAATCCGAGCTCCTACAATGAGCAGTTCTTC	CASSQLDNPSSYNEQFF
-	TRBJ1-1	TRBV6-5	-	TGTGCCAGCAGTTACCTTCGAGACACTGAAGCTTTCTTT	CASSYLRDTEAFF
-	TRBJ1-6	TRBV30	TRBD1	TGTGCCTGGAGGGGGACGACAGGGGATCTAGGACCCCTCCACTTT	CAWRGTTGDLGPLHF
-	TRBJ1-2	TRBV18	-	TGTGCCAGCTCACCTCAGACAGACCCTAACTATGGCTACACCTTC	CASSPQTDPNYGYTF
-	TRBJ2-3	TRBV28	TRBD2	TGTGCCAGCACCCCCCCGGGGGGGCTGAGCACAGATACGCAGTATTTT	CASTPPGGLSTDTQYF
-	TRBJ1-5	TRBV4-3	-	TGCGCCAGCAGCCCGGACACCTATCAGCCCCAGCATTTT	CASSPDTYQPQHF
-	TRBJ1-1	TRBV20-1	-	TGCAGTGCTAGTAGGGGTGGCGCTTTCTTT	CSASRGGAFF
-	TRBJ2-1	TRBV5-6	-	TGTGCCAGCAGCACGGGACGAGCCTACAATGAGCAGTTCTTC	CASSTGRAYNEQFF
-	TRBJ2-2	TRBV7-9	TRBD2	TGTGCCAGCAGCCGAGGACTAGCGGACACCGGGGAGCTGTTTTTT	CASSRGLADTGELFF
few	TRBJ1-5	TRBV4-2	-	TGTGCCAGCAGCCAAGAGCGTGGGCAGGGAAGCAATCAGCCCCAGCATTTT	CASSQERGQGSNQPQHF
-	TRBJ2-5	TRBV27	-	TGTGCCAGCAGCCCGACATCCTGGGGGGAGACCCAGTACTTC	CASSPTSWGETQYF
-	TRBJ2-2	TRBV3-1/TRBV3-2	-	TGTGCCAGCAGCCAAGTTGAGGGAACCGGGGAGCTGTTTTTT	CASSQVEGTGELFF
-	TRBJ1-5	TRBV7-2	-	TGTGCCAGCAGCTTATATAGTGGGGCGGGGGGCAATCAGCCCCAGCATTTT	CASSLYSGAGGNQPQHF
-	TRBJ2-1	TRBV15	-	TGTGCCACCAGCAGTTCCTACAATGAGCAGTTCTTC	CATSSSYNEQFF
-	TRBJ2-3	TRBV5-1	-	TGCGCCAGCAAAAAGGATGGGGGCACAGATACGCAGTATTTT	CASKKDGGTDTQYF
-	TRBJ1-3	TRBV5-1	-	TGCGCCAGCAGCCTGGGGGACTCTGGAAACACCATATATTTT	CASSLGDSGNTIYF
-	TRBJ2-5	TRBV5-1	-	TGCGCCAGCAGCTTGTGGGCAGAAGAGACCCAGTACTTC	CASSLWAEETQYF
-	TRBJ1-3	TRBV5-5	-	TGTGCCAGCAGCTTGTCGGGACTGAGCTCTGGAAACACCATATATTTT	CASSLSGLSSGNTIYF
-	TRBJ1-6	TRBV30	TRBD1	TGTGCCTGGCGAACGACAGGGTATAGTTCACCCCTCCACTTT	CAWRTTGYSSPLHF
-	TRBJ1-4	TRBV5-4	-	TGTGCCAGCGGCAGGAGCAGAGGTCCCTCGGGGTCGGAAAAACTGTTTTTT	CASGRSRGPSGSEKLFF
once	TRBJ2-5	TRBV29-1	-	TGCAGCGTCGCGGTCCGGGAGACCCAGTACTTC	CSVAVRETQYF
-	TRBJ1-1	TRBV19	-	TGTGCCAGTAGTGTGGGTGAGGGCACTGAAGCTTTCTTT	CASSVGEGTEAFF
-	TRBJ1-2	TRBV25-1	TRBD1	TGTGCCAGCAGTGATACAGGGGGTCGTCGTGGCTACACCTTC	CASSDTGGRRGYTF
-	TRBJ1-2	TRBV5-6	-	TGTGCCAGCAGCTGGGGCGGCGTCTCCCAAACTAACTATGGCTACACCTTC	CASSWGGVSQTNYGYTF
-	TRBJ2-2	TRBV7-2	-	TGTGCCAGCAGCTTAAAAGGGCCCGGGGAGCTGTTTTTT	CASSLKGPGELFF
-	TRBJ1-1	TRBV27	TRBD1	TGTGCCAGCGGGGACAGGGGGCGGACTGAAGCTTTCTTT	CASGDRGRTEAFF
-	TRBJ1-5	TRBV5-6	TRBD1	TGTGCCAGCAGCCGGCAGGACAGGCCCAATCAGCCCCAGCATTTT	CASSRQDRPNQPQHF
few	TRBJ1-2	TRBV4-3	-	TGCGCCAGCTACGGGCCCGGAGGGGATGGCTACACCTTC	CASYGPGGDGYTF
-	TRBJ2-7	TRBV10-3	-	TGTGCCATCAGTTCTCCCCAGGGTCAGGGAATTACCTACGAGCAGTACTTC	CAISSPQGQGITYEQYF
-	TRBJ1-1	TRBV10-3	TRBD1	TGTGCCATCAGTGAGACAGGGGGCTCGGCGTACACTGAAGCTTTCTTT	CAISETGGSAYTEAFF
-	TRBJ2-3	TRBV7-9	TRBD2	TGTGCCAGCAGCTCGGGGGGGGCTGGCACAGATACGCAGTATTTT	CASSSGGAGTDTQYF